This TCR beta chain was observed in a study of cytomegalovirus exposure and HLA in healthy donors (TCRdb year 2017). As for the study more broadly: An earlier analysis of some 600 of the donors reported about 280 Gb of sequence data and 117 million unique TCR beta sequences obtained from 180 million or so T cells. An early release that covered roughly 600 HLA-typed donors contained around 300 gigabases of sequencing data and about 84 million unique TCR sequences. The genetic ancestry cluster associated with self-reported Caucasian donors included 81% of the 350 to 500 genotyped donors. The aim of the study was to test whether cataloging public T cell receptors could identify signatures of past pathogen exposure. Using immunosequencing, the study profiled T cell repertoires from about 610 subjects and related those repertoires to cytomegalovirus serostatus. Along with the roughly 670-subject first cohort, a separate validation cohort of over a hundred different subjects was used. To predict cytomegalovirus infection status, the study combined high-throughput TCR immunosequencing, statistical association of individual TCRs with disease status, and machine learning. To study patterns of TCR occurrence, a later analysis re-analyzed previously published TCR beta repertoires from several hundred donors and added high-resolution HLA genotyping. Rather than drawing on any new phenotypic data, the later analysis identified candidate immune exposures from TCR beta sequences and the way those sequences occurred across donors. In an earlier analysis of roughly 600 of the donors, high-throughput TCR beta sequencing was used to judge whether each TCR beta V gene segment behaved as functional or pseudogenic. Donor age, sex, ethnicity and CMV serostatus were compiled alongside the repertoire data. A later genetic analysis took genome-wide SNP genotypes for about 55% of the roughly 700 donors and used that subset as a discovery cohort. All discovery cohort repertoires had been generated on a single sequencing platform. HLA typing included class I and class II loci at four-digit resolution. The number of typed donors differed by locus: roughly 629-630 for A, B, C, DRB1 and DQB1; some 500 for DQA1; 606 for DPA1; and 400 to 480 for DPB1. Because of strong linkage in the cohort, five DR-DQ haplotypes were treated as single units for association and clustering. On average, roughly 240,000 unique TCR beta nucleotide sequences were sequenced per donor among 398 genotyped donors of the cohort, with around 19% of those sequences being non-productive.

This clone was recorded at least ten times. Its antigen specificity is not known. At one end the junction does not follow the germline gene, possibly because of a read error. The CDR3 has 9 amino acids, counting the end cysteine and phenylalanine. The entry retains the CDR3 DNA only, 27 bases that are in frame from base 1. Based on the germline V gene, the CDR1 and CDR2 sequences are ENHRY and SYGVKD. The cohort was made up of approximately 670 healthy bone marrow donors. At the time of sampling, all cohort members were nominally healthy, though unrecorded immune exposures were likely present. The donor was CMV seronegative and was included in the group of a few hundred seronegative cohort members. Each donor provided a peripheral blood sample, and peripheral blood mononuclear cells were used for TCR beta sequencing. Genomic DNA extraction from the blood cell samples was performed with the Qiagen DNeasy Blood Extraction Kit.

The paper as a whole reports these results and caveats: The study listed approximately 150 TCR beta chains as associated with cytomegalovirus. The presence/absence analyses assumed that sequencing depth was roughly uniform across donors, and that assumption may not be true. In a later analysis, most CMV-associated TCR beta chains were found to appear HLA-restricted, with HLA associations seemingly driven largely by CMV exposure. A later analysis associated about 17,000 TCR beta sequences with specific HLA alleles at a false discovery rate of 0.05. Strong co-occurrence of HLA alleles, especially DR and DQ, made assigning TCR associations to individual alleles difficult. Most TCR sequences were seen in very few donors, while some public TCRs were found in many individuals. A later analysis found that HLA-associated TCR beta chains were more clonally expanded and had lower generation probabilities than equally common non-associated chains. The sequencing pipeline was judged likely to have produced a cluster of highly shared sequence variants as a technical artifact. Because HLA typing was unavailable for some donors at each locus, only the typed subset was used in association tests. In a later genetic analysis, fewer N-insertions in productive TCRs were reported among donors in an Asian-associated ancestry cluster than the roughly 700-donor mean. A further reported finding was that TCR beta sequences accurately predicted the HLA-A and HLA-B alleles for most subjects in the first cohort. It was suggested by the authors that the approach could potentially be generalized to other disease states and immunological phenotypes. In vitro tests confirmed that a few of the cytomegalovirus-associated TCR beta chains recognize cytomegalovirus antigens. Correlated functional status among segregating V segments might reflect linkage disequilibrium, but an unknown experimental factor could not be ruled out. In an earlier analysis of around 600 of the donors, most TCR beta V segments were observed in productive rearrangements about 87% or about 30% of the time, broadly matching IMGT annotations. The earlier analysis of some 560 of the donors excluded some 15 rarely observed V segments, including chromosome 9 orphons, because counts were too low. Some IMGT-functional V segments, including TRBV6-2 and TRBV6-3, could not be told apart with the 87-base-pair reads, so those segments were excluded. In a later analysis, the rate of TCR association differed among HLA loci, with DRB1 alleles having the most associated TCRs and HLA-C alleles having the fewest. The classifier was reported to diagnose cytomegalovirus status with high specificity and sensitivity in both the original cohort and the validation cohort. V-gene and J-gene trimming of TCR beta chains was associated with a missense DCLRE1C variant in a later genetic analysis, and the association was replicated in an independent cohort. According to a later analysis, parvovirus B19, influenza, CMV and Epstein-Barr virus appeared linked to several top co-occurrence clusters. The cohort was sequenced for TCR beta chains only, and without alpha or paired-chain data the features that could be detected were limited. For the cohort, immune exposure information was limited to CMV serostatus.

Library creation used the immunoSEQ multiplex PCR assay. For the multiplex PCR, a mixture combining 60 forward primers for TCR Vbeta segments and 13 reverse primers for TCR Jbeta segments was used. A multiplex PCR assay on genomic DNA amplified the CDR3 region of rearranged TCR beta genes. The Illumina HiSeq System was used to sequence the amplified TCR beta libraries as 87-base-pair reads. The study's own analysis went as follows. A later analysis tallied 75 million to 85 million unique TCR beta chains across the 550 to 850 repertoires, and approximately 9.9 million of those chains were shared by two or more donors. To remove PCR and sequencing errors, raw reads were error-corrected and collapsed into unique sequences using a nearest-neighbor algorithm that merged closely related sequences. CDR3 sequences were aligned to IMGT reference sequences to assign V, D and J gene segments. For a sequence to be retained, a match of at least six nucleotides to both a V gene segment and a J gene segment was required. Rearrangements were called productive when the CDR3 lacked stop codons and stayed in frame with V and J; all others were non-productive. CDR3 was defined according to IMGT convention as the region running from the second conserved V-encoded cysteine to the conserved J-encoded phenylalanine. Sequences without an unambiguous match to a single V gene segment were excluded from the earlier analysis of several hundred of the donors. An earlier analysis of a few hundred of the donors classified V segments as functional when productive rearrangements were above 56.7% and as segregating when the standard deviation between donors was above 5%. A statistical classification framework was built for diagnosing cytomegalovirus status from the catalog of TCR beta chain sequences. In a later analysis, TCR nucleotide sequences were compared against IMGT/GENE-DB human TR gene sequences so that V and J genes could be assigned. A later analysis assigned CDR3 sequences and most-parsimonious VDJ recombination scenarios with the TCRdist pipeline. A later analysis defined each TCR beta chain by its CDR3 amino acid sequence plus V-gene family, and excluded reads lacking a unique V-gene family. As a way to deal with suspected cross-contamination and a sequencing artifact, a later analysis dropped 592 nucleotide sequences that were highly shared and had low generation probability. For each public chain, a later analysis derived a clonal expansion index from normalized ranks of inferred template counts within each repertoire. Generation probabilities in a later analysis came from a VDJ recombination model fitted to out-of-frame rearrangements, and those results were checked against IGoR. Hypergeometric tests were used in a later analysis to score TCR-TCR, TCR-HLA and TCR-CMV co-occurrence, with a repertoire-size bias correction applied to the TCR pairs. In a later analysis, false discovery rates were estimated by permuting HLA or CMV assignments 20 times. In a later analysis, co-occurring TCRs were grouped with DBSCAN, and TCRdist sequence similarity was added when clustering was performed within HLA-allele-positive subsets. Repertoires with fewer than 30,000 or more than 120,000 public chains, plus five repertoires with anomalous nucleotide sharing, were excluded from co-occurrence clustering. The table was pulled from immuneACCESS by TCRdb, which kept in-frame rearrangements only. Such tables lose some clones; where checked, under half of the loss comes from unresolved V genes, and the rest has no known cause. V and J calls and clone size come straight from that table; D and trimming were deduced from the DNA. The sample includes about 170,000 clones, with roughly three quarters observed a single time. The ten largest clonotypes hold less than 2.5% of the sample.

The sample taken for sequencing was PBMCs. The source is a woman aged 45-65 years in good health and CMV-seronegative. The chain employs TRBV10-3 and TRBJ1-1, with the D segment identity uncertain. The CDR3 sequence is CAISPGCDF. The DNA reads TGTGCCATCAGCCCGGGGTGTGATTTT.